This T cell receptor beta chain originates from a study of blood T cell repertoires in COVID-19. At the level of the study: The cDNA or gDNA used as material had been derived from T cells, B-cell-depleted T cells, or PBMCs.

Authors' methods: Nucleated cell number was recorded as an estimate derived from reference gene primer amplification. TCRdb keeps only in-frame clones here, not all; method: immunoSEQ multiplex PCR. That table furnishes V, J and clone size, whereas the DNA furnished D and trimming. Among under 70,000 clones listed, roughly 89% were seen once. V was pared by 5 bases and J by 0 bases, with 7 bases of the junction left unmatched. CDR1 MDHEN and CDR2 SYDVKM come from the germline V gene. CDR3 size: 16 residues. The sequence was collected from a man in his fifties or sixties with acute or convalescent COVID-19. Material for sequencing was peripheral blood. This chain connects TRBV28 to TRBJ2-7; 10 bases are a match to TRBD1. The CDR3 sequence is CASSPGTGVPSYEQYF. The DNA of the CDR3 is TGTGCCAGCAGTCCCGGGACAGGGGTCCCCTCCTACGAGCAGTACTTC.